The 2 T cell receptor beta chains in this list originate from one sample, sequenced in a study of blood T cell repertoires in COVID-19 (dated by TCRdb to 2018 to 2020). Library creation used the immunoSEQ multiplex PCR assay. The immuneACCESS repertoire file appears here via TCRdb, limited to in-frame rearrangements. These files lack a portion of the clones; in checked studies, under half of the deficit traces to unresolved V genes, and the cause of the others is not known. Across this sample there are over 130,000 clones, with 80% to 90% seen only once. Less than 3.5% of the sample is held by the ten biggest clonotypes. The material sequenced was peripheral blood. The source of these receptors is a man between 65 and 85 years old with acute or convalescent COVID-19.

This clone was seen only once. Additional DNA sequences in this sample encode the identical CDR3. This chain joins TRBV5-1 and TRBJ2-3, with a tentative D call TRBD2 (6 bases). The germline gives CDR1 SGHRS, CDR2 YFSETQ. The CDR3 extends over 15 amino acids. V was shortened by 4 bases and J by 1 base, with 13 bases between the two germline ends. CDR3 residues: CASSPRGGGTDTQYF. In nucleotides, the CDR3 is TGCGCCAGCAGCCCTCGGGGCGGGGGCACAGATACGCAGTATTTT.

The chain joins TRBV2 to TRBJ1-5; TRBD1 is a possible D gene (5 bases). The germline V and J ends were trimmed by 7 bases and 4 bases, with 11 bases remaining between them. Germline-derived CDR1 and CDR2 are SNHLY and FYNNEI. The CDR3 sequence is 13 residues long. CDR3 region: CASTYGGNQPQHF. CDR3 coding DNA: TGTGCCAGCACCTACGGGGGAAATCAGCCCCAGCATTTT.